These 28 T cell receptor beta chains came from one sample sequenced in a study of blood T cell repertoires in COVID-19. Assay: immunoSEQ multiplex PCR; the TCRdb copy retains only in-frame clones and omits some. The sample lists some 71,000 clones; 84% were seen once. Sequencing used peripheral blood. Source of these receptors: a woman between 50 and 59 years old with acute or convalescent COVID-19.

The chain has TRBV19 and TRBJ2-1; 11 bases line up with TRBD1. The J segment lost 4 bases and the V segment lost 6 bases, leaving 2 bases of the junction unmatched. From germline, CDR1 is LNHDA and CDR2 SQIVND (reference sequence). This CDR3 is 14 amino acids long. The DNA for the CDR3 is TGTGCCAGTAGCGGACAGGGGGCGTACAATGAGCAGTTCTTC. Translating it yields CASSGQGAYNEQFF.

V is TRBV27 and J is TRBJ2-7, with TRBD1 identical over 8 bases. Trimming at V came to 5 bases and at J to 9 bases, leaving 3 bases not matched to a gene. This CDR3 contains 11 residues. CDR1 is MNHEY and CDR2 is SMNVEV in the germline V gene (reference sequence). Here the CDR3 DNA reads TGTGCCAGCAGTGGAACAGGGGGGCAGTACTTC. As protein: CASSGTGGQYF.

This clone was observed a single time. The chain couples TRBV5-6 to TRBJ1-6, with 7 bases aligning to TRBD1. The CDR3 consists of 16 residues. The germline gives CDR1 SGHDT, CDR2 YYEEEE. The V and J ends lost 1 base and 6 bases, in that order; junction bases with no gene match: 7. This CDR3 is CASSLRTQGGNSPLHF. DNA for the CDR3: TGTGCCAGCAGCTTGCGGACTCAGGGGGGTAATTCACCCCTCCACTTT.

Only one count was recorded for this clone. The chain links TRBV7-2 to TRBJ1-2; the D gene is possibly TRBD1 (6 bases). The V end was cut by 2 bases, the J end by 6 bases, with 10 bases between. This CDR3 spans 13 amino acids. Germline CDR1 is SGHTA and CDR2 is FQGNSA. This chain's CDR3 is CASSLSPGDGYTF. CDR3 in DNA: TGTGCCAGCAGCTTATCGCCAGGGGATGGCTACACCTTC.

This clone was seen only a few times. This rearrangement joins TRBV6-5 to TRBJ1-2; 8 bases line up with TRBD1. CDR1 MNHEY and CDR2 SVGAGI come from the germline V gene. V trimming: 6 bases; J trimming: 2 bases; junction bases outside the gene matches: 2. This CDR3 is built from 13 residues. The CDR3 coding sequence is TGTGCCAGCAGGGGACAGGACAACTATGGCTACACCTTC. As protein: CASRGQDNYGYTF.

This chain links TRBV5-4 with TRBJ2-3; 9 bases line up with TRBD2. The CDR3 runs to 13 residues. The germline CDR1 and CDR2 sequences are SGHNT and YYREEE (reference sequence). CDR3 sequence: CKMAGGPGDTQYF. CDR3 nucleotide sequence: TGTAAGATGGCGGGAGGGCCAGGAGATACGCAGTATTTT.

This sequence joins TRBV19 and TRBJ2-2, with 12 bases that match TRBD2. V trimming: 6 bases; J trimming: 2 bases; junction bases outside the gene matches: 4. Germline-derived CDR1 and CDR2 are LNHDA and SQIVND (reference sequence). The CDR3 contains 16 residues. The CDR3 DNA reads TGTGCCAGTAGCAGACTAGCGGGGGCCAACACCGGGGAGCTGTTTTTT. It specifies CASSRLAGANTGELFF.

The rearrangement joins TRBV5-4 to TRBJ1-2; D not resolved. Germline loops: CDR1 SGHNT, CDR2 YYREEE (reference sequence). The V end lost 2 bases, the J end lost 8 bases, and 10 bases lay between the germline ends. This CDR3 has 12 amino acids. DNA of the CDR3: TGTGCCAGCAGCTTTCCTGGGAGAGGCTACACCTTC. It yields the protein CASSFPGRGYTF.

This chain joins TRBV7-2 and TRBJ2-5; the D gene is possibly TRBD2 (6 bases). This CDR3 has 14 residues. The V and J ends lost 0 bases and 5 bases respectively, with 10 bases between them. Per germline, CDR1 SGHTA and CDR2 FQGNSA. The CDR3 DNA reads as TGTGCCAGCAGCTTAGCAGGTGGGGGGGAGACCCAGTACTTC. Translation: CASSLAGGGETQYF.

There are a few counts of this clone. The chain employs TRBV27 and TRBJ2-3; D remains ambiguous. Per the germline V gene, CDR1 is MNHEY and CDR2 is SMNVEV (reference sequence). This CDR3 is 12 amino acids long. Trimming shortened V by 8 bases and J by 2 bases, and 8 bases separated the two germline ends. This chain's CDR3 is CASARLTDTQYF. CDR3 in DNA: TGTGCCAGCGCTCGACTCACAGATACGCAGTATTTT.

This chain uses TRBV19 with TRBJ1-1; D is possibly TRBD1 (6 bases). Looked up from germline, CDR1 is LNHDA and CDR2 is SQIVND (reference sequence). Trimming removed 6 bases from V and 10 bases from J, with 15 bases in between. The CDR3 has 12 amino acids. The CDR3 protein is CASRNLGARAFF. The CDR3 region has the DNA TGTGCCAGTAGAAACCTGGGGGCGCGAGCTTTCTTT.

The chain combines TRBV5-6 with TRBJ2-1; 14 bases are a match to TRBD2. The CDR3 length is 16 residues. V gave up 4 bases and J gave up 8 bases; unmatched junction bases: 8. Per the germline V gene, CDR1 is SGHDT and CDR2 is YYEEEE. CDR3 amino acids: CASSMGLAGVRDEQFF. As DNA, the CDR3 is TGTGCCAGCAGCATGGGACTAGCGGGAGTTCGTGATGAGCAGTTCTTC.

V usage is TRBV6-6 and J usage is TRBJ1-5; the D is unclear. The germline V gene has CDR1 MNHNY and CDR2 SVGAGI (reference sequence). This CDR3 contains 13 residues. CDR3 residues: CGTREEGNQPQHF. The CDR3 nucleotides read TGTGGGACGAGGGAGGAAGGGAATCAGCCCCAGCATTTT.

The V and J genes are TRBV28 and TRBJ1-4; D ambiguous. V lost 6 bases and J lost 1, with 12 bases in between. The germline gives CDR1 MDHEN, CDR2 SYDVKM. The CDR3 extends over 15 amino acids. The CDR3 sequence: CASSNSGVTNEKLFF. DNA for the CDR3: TGTGCCAGCAGCAATAGTGGTGTAACTAATGAAAAACTGTTTTTT.

The V and J genes are TRBV6-5 and TRBJ2-3; D not resolved. The CDR3 is 14 amino acids. The germline gives CDR1 MNHEY, CDR2 SVGAGI. V lost 2 bases and J lost 0, with 6 bases in between. CDR3 protein: CASSYERSTDTQYF. The CDR3, as DNA: TGTGCCAGCAGTTACGAGAGGAGCACAGATACGCAGTATTTT.

V and J are TRBV6-5 and TRBJ2-1; 9 nucleotides agree with TRBD2. The V gene end was trimmed by 0 bases and the J gene end by 2 bases; junction bases not matched to a gene: 2. In germline, CDR1 is MNHEY, CDR2 SVGAGI. The CDR3 is 16 amino acids. The CDR3 sequence is CASSYSAGGPYNEQFF. The CDR3 nucleotides read TGTGCCAGCAGTTACTCGGCGGGGGGGCCCTACAATGAGCAGTTCTTC.

This clone was recorded a few times. The chain uses TRBV6-5 and TRBJ2-7; the match to TRBD1 covers 7 bases. Germline V CDR1 and CDR2: MNHEY, SVGAGI. V dropped 6 bases and J dropped 3; count of bases not matched to a gene: 8. This CDR3 spans 14 amino acids. The CDR3, as DNA: TGTGCCAGCAGCTTGACAGGGTTTTTCTACGAGCAGTACTTC. Protein product: CASSLTGFFYEQYF.

The V call is TRBV18, the J call TRBJ1-6; D uncertain. In germline, CDR1 is KGHSH, CDR2 LQKENI. Trimming pared 1 base from V and 16 bases from J, leaving 11 bases between. The CDR3 runs to 12 residues. For the CDR3, the DNA is TGTGCCAGCTCACCACGCGGAGAGTCTCTCCACTTT. This sequence encodes CASSPRGESLHF.

V is TRBV12-5 and J is TRBJ1-1, with a tentative D call TRBD1 (6 bases). V gave up 1 base and J gave up 8 bases, with 11 bases separating them. Germline loops: CDR1 LGHNT, CDR2 FRNRAP. The CDR3 extends over 13 amino acids. The CDR3: CASGLEQGVEAFF. The CDR3 nucleotides are TGTGCTAGTGGTTTGGAACAGGGTGTAGAAGCTTTCTTT. The full variable domain, completed using reference TRBV12-5 and TRBJ1-1, is DARVTQTPRHKVTEMGQEVTMRCQPILGHNTVFWYRQTMMQGLELLAYFRNRAPLDDSGMPKDRFSAEMPDATLATLKIQPSEPRDSAVYFCASGLEQGVEAFFGQGTRLTVV.

This clone was recorded once. V gene TRBV10-3 combines with J gene TRBJ2-7; the match to TRBD2 covers 13 bases. The CDR3 runs 13 residues. J lost 2 bases, V lost 11 bases, and 3 bases had no gene match. Germline CDR1 is ENHRY and CDR2 is SYGVKD. CDR3 protein: CAAGTSGAYEQYF. The CDR3 bases are TGTGCCGCCGGGACTAGCGGGGCCTACGAGCAGTACTTC.

The chain combines TRBV18 with TRBJ1-5; TRBD1 matches at 7 bases. Losses at the gene ends were 3 bases for V and 0 bases for J; bases not matched to a gene: 2. The CDR3 sequence is 15 residues long. The V gene's germline CDR1 is KGHSH and CDR2 LQKENI. The CDR3 coding sequence is TGTGCCAGCTCACCGACAGGGAGTAGCAATCAGCCCCAGCATTTT. It codes for CASSPTGSSNQPQHF.

The genes are TRBV21-1 and TRBJ1-2; the listed D gene, TRBD1, was not tested against the DNA. TRBV21-1 is an annotated pseudogene. The CDR3 has 12 residues. The CDR3: CASSKAPPGYTF. The CDR3 DNA sequence: TGTGCCAGCAGCAAGGCCCCTCCGGGCTACACCTTC.

V gene TRBV6-5 combines with J gene TRBJ2-1; D might be TRBD2 (6 bases). V was clipped by 6 bases and J by 7 bases, with 10 bases between them. CDR3 size: 12 residues. Germline V gene sequence: CDR1 MNHEY, CDR2 SVGAGI. The CDR3 loop is CASRTAGNEQFF. The CDR3 DNA sequence: TGTGCCAGCAGAACTGCGGGAAATGAGCAGTTCTTC.

The J gene is TRBJ2-1, the V gene TRBV25-1; 8 bases are shared with TRBD2. Germline assignment: CDR1 MGHDK and CDR2 SYGVNS. Losses at the gene ends were 5 bases for V and 5 bases for J; bases not matched to a gene: 8. The CDR3 has 15 residues. CDR3 in DNA: TGTGCCAGCAGTACTGGAGCGGGAGTCGACAATGAGCAGTTCTTC. This gives the protein CASSTGAGVDNEQFF. Full variable domain (missing parts from reference TRBV25-1 and TRBJ2-1): EADIYQTPRYLVIGTGKKITLECSQTMGHDKMYWYQQDPGMELHLIHYSYGVNSTEKGDLSSESTVSRIRTEHFPLTLESARPSHTSQYLCASSTGAGVDNEQFFGPGTRLTVL.

The chain employs TRBV4-1 and TRBJ1-2, with a tentative D call TRBD1 (6 bases). Germline V lookup: CDR1 MGHRA, CDR2 YSYEKL. The CDR3 has 14 residues. Deletions cut 3 bases from V and 3 bases from J, with 11 bases between. The DNA of the CDR3 is TGCGCCAGCAGCCAGGGGACAAGGCACTATGGCTACACCTTC. Encoded protein: CASSQGTRHYGYTF.

Written as DNA, the CDR3 is TGTGCCAGCTCGAAGGACACCGTTAGCAATCAGCCCCAGCATTTT. It is translated as CASSKDTVSNQPQHF. The chain employs TRBV2 and TRBJ1-5, with D perhaps TRBD1 (5 bases). This CDR3 has 15 residues. The ends were cut back, 8 bases at V and 0 bases at J, with 14 bases in the middle. Germline CDR1 and CDR2: SNHLY and FYNNEI.

This clone was observed once. The V gene is TRBV3-1 (or the pseudogene TRBV3-2), the J gene TRBJ1-2, with D perhaps TRBD1 (6 bases). The CDR3 covers 15 residues. Deletions cut 4 bases from V and 5 bases from J, with 17 bases between. Germline V gene lookup returns CDR1 LGHDT and CDR2 YNNKEL (reference sequence). CDR3 amino acids: CASSRDVGAHYGYTF. As DNA, the CDR3 is TGTGCCAGCAGCCGCGACGTGGGGGCGCATTATGGCTACACCTTC.

The chain uses TRBV2 and TRBJ2-7; TRBD2 matches at 12 bases. Germline CDR1 SNHLY, CDR2 FYNNEI. The CDR3 is made up of 16 amino acids. V lost 6 bases, J lost 7 bases, and 13 bases stayed unmatched. The CDR3 spells CASSAIRLAGVGEQYF. The CDR3 nucleotides read TGTGCCAGCAGCGCTATTCGACTAGCGGGAGTGGGTGAGCAGTACTTC.